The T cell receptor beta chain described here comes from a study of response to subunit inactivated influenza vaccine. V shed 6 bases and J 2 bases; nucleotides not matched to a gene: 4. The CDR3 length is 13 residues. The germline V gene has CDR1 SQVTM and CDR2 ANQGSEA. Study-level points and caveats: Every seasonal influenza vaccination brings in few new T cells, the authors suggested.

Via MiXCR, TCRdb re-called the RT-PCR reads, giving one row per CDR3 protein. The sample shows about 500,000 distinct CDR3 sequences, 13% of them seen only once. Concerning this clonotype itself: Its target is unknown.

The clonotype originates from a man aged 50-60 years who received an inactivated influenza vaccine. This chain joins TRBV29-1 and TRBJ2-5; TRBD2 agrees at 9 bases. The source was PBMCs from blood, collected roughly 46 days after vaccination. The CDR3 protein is CSVGLAGQETQYF. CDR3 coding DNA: TGCAGCGTGGGACTAGCTGGGCAAGAGACCCAGTACTTC.